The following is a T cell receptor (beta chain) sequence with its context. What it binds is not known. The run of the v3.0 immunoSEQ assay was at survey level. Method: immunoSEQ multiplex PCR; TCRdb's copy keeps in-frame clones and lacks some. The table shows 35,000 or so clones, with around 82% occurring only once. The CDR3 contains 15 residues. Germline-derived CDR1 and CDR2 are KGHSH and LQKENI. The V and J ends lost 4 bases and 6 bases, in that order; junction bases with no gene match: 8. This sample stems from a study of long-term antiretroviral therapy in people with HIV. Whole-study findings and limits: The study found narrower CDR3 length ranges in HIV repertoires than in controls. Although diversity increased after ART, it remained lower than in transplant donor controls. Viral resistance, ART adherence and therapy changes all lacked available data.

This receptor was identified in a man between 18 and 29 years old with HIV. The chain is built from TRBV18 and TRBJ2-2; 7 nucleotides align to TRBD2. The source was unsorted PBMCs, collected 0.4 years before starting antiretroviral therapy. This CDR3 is CASSLTRTSSGELFF. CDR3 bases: TGTGCCAGCTCACTGACTCGGACTAGTTCCGGGGAGCTGTTTTTT.